This note documents a single T cell receptor (beta chain) sequence. The antigen remains undetermined. Germline V gene sequence: CDR1 MNHEY, CDR2 SVGEGT. The CDR3 totals 16 residues. J gave up 3 bases and V 2 bases, and 6 bases lay outside the gene matches. This specimen belongs to a study of T cell responses to AZD1222 COVID-19 vaccine. TCRdb's table, derived via immunoSEQ multiplex PCR, lists solely in-frame clones and lacks some. The repertoire has tens of thousands of clones, roughly 88% of them found once; the top ten carry about 20%. Study-wide findings and caveats: Most donors were white British, females outnumbered males, and clonal diversity was possibly underestimated. Two AZD1222 administrations were followed by greater Spike-specific TCR breadth and depth. Samples come after the peak T cell response, not at day 14. Spike-wide coverage was observed for vaccine-associated CD4 TCRs, with dominant responses at 160-218 and 743-854.

The chain has TRBV6-2 or TRBV6-3 and TRBJ2-7; 11 positions match TRBD2. Sequenced here: peripheral blood, sampled on day 0 of AZD1222 vaccination. The receptor's source is an adult in good health. Written as DNA, the CDR3 is TGTGCCAGCAGTTACCACGGACTAGCGGGCGGCTACGAGCAGTACTTC. Translating it yields CASSYHGLAGGYEQYF.